In this sample, the clone carrying this T cell receptor beta chain turned up a few times. The data originate from a study of T-cell reconstitution after alpha-beta-depleted transplantation in children. CDR1 is DFQATT, CDR2 SNEGSKA, per germline (reference sequence). The CDR3 consists of 14 residues. Trimming took 3 bases from V and 2 from J; bases not matched to a gene: 3. Unique molecular identifiers were built into the TCRbeta library. TCRdb reprocessed the PCR reads via MiXCR and lists one record per CDR3 protein. This table holds roughly 300,000 distinct CDR3 sequences, 9% to 12% found once. This chain links TRBV20-1 with TRBJ2-2, with 7 positions matching TRBD1. Sample: PBMCs from the stem cell graft donor, taken from the stem cell graft. The receptor's source is a human donor who donated a stem cell graft to a child with acute lymphoblastic leukemia. CDR3 residues: CSASDRENTGELFF. The CDR3 coding sequence is TGCAGTGCTAGCGACAGGGAAAACACCGGGGAGCTGTTTTTT.